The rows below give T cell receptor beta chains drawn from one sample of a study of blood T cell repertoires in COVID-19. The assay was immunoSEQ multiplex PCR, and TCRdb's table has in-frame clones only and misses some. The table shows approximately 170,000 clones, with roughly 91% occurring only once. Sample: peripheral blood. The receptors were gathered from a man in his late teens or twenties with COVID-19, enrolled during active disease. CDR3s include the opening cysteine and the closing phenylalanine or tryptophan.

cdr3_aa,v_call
CASSLKGLGTGVHEQFF,TRBV27
CASSFGAGKSREQYF,TRBV27
CASSMGLAEYEQYF,TRBV19
CSVEGPGTVGVRDEQFF,TRBV29-1
CASQRSTSTEAFF,TRBV7-9
CASRPDTANEKLFF,TRBV2
CASSYGSKNEQFF,TRBV28
CAWSRTRTAFSNQPQHF,TRBV30
CASRETGSVETQYF,TRBV2
CASAGTSRYNEQFF,TRBV27
CAISTGTSGSIYEQYF,TRBV10-3
CASSWDTIQGNEQFF,TRBV5-1
CASSRTYSNQPQHF,TRBV6-6
CATRADGDSYEQYF,TRBV15
CASSDIASYEQYF,TRBV7-9